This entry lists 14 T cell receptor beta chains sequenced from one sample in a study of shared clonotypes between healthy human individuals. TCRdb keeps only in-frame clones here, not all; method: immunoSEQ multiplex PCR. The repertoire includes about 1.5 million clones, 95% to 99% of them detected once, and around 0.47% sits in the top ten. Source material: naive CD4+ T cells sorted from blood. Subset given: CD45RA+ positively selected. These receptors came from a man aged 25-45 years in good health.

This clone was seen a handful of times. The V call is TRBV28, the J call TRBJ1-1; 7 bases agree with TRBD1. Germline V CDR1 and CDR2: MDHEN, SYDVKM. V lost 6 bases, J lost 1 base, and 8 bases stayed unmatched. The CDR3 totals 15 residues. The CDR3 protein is CASSYQDRKNTEAFF. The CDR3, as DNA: TGTGCCAGCAGCTATCAGGACAGGAAGAACACTGAAGCTTTCTTT.

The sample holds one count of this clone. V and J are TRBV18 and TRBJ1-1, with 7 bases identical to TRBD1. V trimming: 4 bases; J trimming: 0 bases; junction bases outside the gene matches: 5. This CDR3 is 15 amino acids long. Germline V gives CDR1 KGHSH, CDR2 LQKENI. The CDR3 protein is CASSRSGTVNTEAFF. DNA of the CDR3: TGTGCCAGCTCACGATCCGGGACAGTGAACACTGAAGCTTTCTTT. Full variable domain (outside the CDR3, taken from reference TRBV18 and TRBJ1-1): NAGVMQNPRHLVRRRGQEARLRCSPMKGHSHVYWYRQLPEEGLKFMVYLQKENIIDESGMPKERFSAEFPKEGPSILRIQQVVRGDSAAYFCASSRSGTVNTEAFFGQGTRLTVV.

This CDR3 reads CASSPRGTGGGNQPQHF. The CDR3 coding sequence is TGTGCCAGCTCACCAAGGGGGACAGGGGGAGGCAATCAGCCCCAGCATTTT. The V gene is TRBV18, the J gene TRBJ1-5; TRBD1 matches 11 bases. CDR3 length: 17 amino acids. The trim removed 2 bases at V and 2 bases at J, leaving 5 bases unmatched. Germline V gives CDR1 KGHSH, CDR2 LQKENI.

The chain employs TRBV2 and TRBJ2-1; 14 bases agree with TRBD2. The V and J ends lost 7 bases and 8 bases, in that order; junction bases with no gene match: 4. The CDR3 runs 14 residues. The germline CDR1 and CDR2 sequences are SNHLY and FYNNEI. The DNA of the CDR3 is TGTGCCAGCATGTCGGGACTAGCGGGAGATGAGCAGTTCTTC. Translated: CASMSGLAGDEQFF.

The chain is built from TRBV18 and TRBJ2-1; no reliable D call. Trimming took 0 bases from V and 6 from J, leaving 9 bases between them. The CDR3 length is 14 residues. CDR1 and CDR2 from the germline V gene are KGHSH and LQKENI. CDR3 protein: CASSPPSSFNEQFF. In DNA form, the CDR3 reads TGTGCCAGCTCACCACCGAGCAGTTTCAATGAGCAGTTCTTC.

The CDR3 nucleotides read TGTGCCAGCACGGTCGAGGGCACAGATACGCAGTATTTT. Protein: CASTVEGTDTQYF. The gene calls are TRBV25-1 and TRBJ2-3; D not resolved. The germline V and J ends were trimmed by 7 bases and 1 base, with 9 bases remaining between them. The germline V gene has CDR1 MGHDK and CDR2 SYGVNS. There are 13 residues in the CDR3.

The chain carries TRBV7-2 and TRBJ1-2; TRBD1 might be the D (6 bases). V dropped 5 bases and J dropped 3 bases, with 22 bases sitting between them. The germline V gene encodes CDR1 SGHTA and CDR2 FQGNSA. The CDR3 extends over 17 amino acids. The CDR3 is CASSTPERGRMDYGYTF. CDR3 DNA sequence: TGTGCCAGCAGCACCCCCGAGCGGGGGCGAATGGACTATGGCTACACCTTC.

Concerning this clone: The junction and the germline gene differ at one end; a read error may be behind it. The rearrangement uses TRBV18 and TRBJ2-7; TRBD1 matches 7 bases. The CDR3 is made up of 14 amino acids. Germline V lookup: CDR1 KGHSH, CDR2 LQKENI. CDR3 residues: CASSEGQETERGSF. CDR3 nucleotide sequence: TGTGCCAGCTCAGAAGGACAGGAAACTGAAAGGGGGTCCTTC.

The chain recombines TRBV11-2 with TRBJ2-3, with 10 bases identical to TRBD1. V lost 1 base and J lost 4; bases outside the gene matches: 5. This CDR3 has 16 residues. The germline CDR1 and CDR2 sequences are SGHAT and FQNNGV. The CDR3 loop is CASSLGTGGVADTQYF. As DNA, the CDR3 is TGTGCCAGCAGCTTAGGGACAGGGGGAGTGGCAGATACGCAGTATTTT.

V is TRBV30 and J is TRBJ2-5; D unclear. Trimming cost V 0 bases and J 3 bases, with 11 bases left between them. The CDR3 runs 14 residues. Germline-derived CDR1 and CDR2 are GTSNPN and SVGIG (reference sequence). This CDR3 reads CAWSVGSAEETQYF. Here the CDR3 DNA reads TGTGCCTGGAGTGTAGGGTCAGCAGAAGAGACCCAGTACTTC.

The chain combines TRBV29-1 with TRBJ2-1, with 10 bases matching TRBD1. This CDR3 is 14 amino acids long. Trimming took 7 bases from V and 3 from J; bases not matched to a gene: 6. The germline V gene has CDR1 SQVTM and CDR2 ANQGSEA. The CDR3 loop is CSASRDRGYNEQFF. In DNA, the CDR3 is TGCAGCGCCTCTCGGGACAGGGGCTACAATGAGCAGTTCTTC.

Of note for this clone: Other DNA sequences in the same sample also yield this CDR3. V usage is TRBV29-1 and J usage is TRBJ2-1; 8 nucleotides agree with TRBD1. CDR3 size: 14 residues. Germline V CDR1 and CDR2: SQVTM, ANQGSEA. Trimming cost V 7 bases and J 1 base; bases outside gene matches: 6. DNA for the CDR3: TGCAGCGGGGGACAGGCGGGTTCCTACAATGAGCAGTTCTTC. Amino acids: CSGGQAGSYNEQFF.

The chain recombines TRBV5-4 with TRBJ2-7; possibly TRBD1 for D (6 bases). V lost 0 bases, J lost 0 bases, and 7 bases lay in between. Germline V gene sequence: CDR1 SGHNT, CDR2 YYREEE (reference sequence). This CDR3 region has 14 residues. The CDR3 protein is CASSLGQDSYEQYF. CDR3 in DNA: TGTGCCAGCAGCTTGGGACAGGACTCCTACGAGCAGTACTTC. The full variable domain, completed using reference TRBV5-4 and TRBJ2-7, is ETGVTQSPTHLIKTRGQQVTLRCSSQSGHNTVSWYQQALGQGPQFIFQYYREEENGRGNFPPRFSGLQFPNYSSELNVNALELDDSALYLCASSLGQDSYEQYFGPGTRLTVT.

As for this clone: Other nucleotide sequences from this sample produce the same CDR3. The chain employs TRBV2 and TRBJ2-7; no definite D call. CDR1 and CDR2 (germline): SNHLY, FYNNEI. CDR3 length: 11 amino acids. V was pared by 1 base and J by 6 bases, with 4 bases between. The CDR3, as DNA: TGTGCCAGCAGTGAAGTAGGCGAGCAGTACTTC. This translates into CASSEVGEQYF.